This TCR beta chain was captured by sequencing in a study of early T cells in non-severe SARS-CoV-2 infection. Study-wide background: The sequenced material was bulk RNA from unsorted whole blood, and its chains were unpaired.

Study-level findings and limits: Using VDJdb, the matching emphasized anti-spike CD8 responses while missing private and CD4 specificities.

Per the germline V gene, CDR1 is MNHNY and CDR2 is SVGAGI (reference sequence). The CDR3 runs 13 residues. After removal of 7 bases from V and 6 bases from J, the junction contained 8 bases not matched to a gene. Each cDNA molecule carried a unique molecular identifier. TCRdb itself ran the 5' RACE reads through MiXCR, one entry per CDR3 protein. The sample includes approximately 57,000 distinct CDR3 sequences, around an eighth of them seen just once. A word on this clonotype: The antigen is not known.

The chain has TRBV6-6 and TRBJ1-1, with TRBD1 identical over 7 bases. The sequencing input was whole blood. The clonotype comes from an adult who was a healthcare worker with PCR-confirmed SARS-CoV-2 infection or an uninfected control (not recorded which). CDR3 DNA: TGTGCCAGCAATACAGGGGCGCGGGCTGAAGCTTTCTTT. Its translation: CASNTGARAEAFF.